This is a list of T cell receptor beta chains from one sample in a study of shared clonotypes between healthy human individuals. Repertoires were generated with immunoSEQ multiplex PCR, while TCRdb's copy carries only in-frame clones and drops some. Found here are millions of clones, just over 90% of them singletons; the top ten hold about 0.39%. Sequencing used naive CD4+ T cells from PBMCs. The receptor set was obtained from a man aged 18 to 30 in good health. Some clones in this sample may be carry-over from other donors' samples. The CDR3 runs from the conserved cysteine through the conserved F or W. The D gene is left open where the match is weak. Size tells how often a clone was seen (once, few, many) or the class of an expanded clone, and some rows leave it out.

d_gene: .; j_gene: TRBJ1-5; abundance: few; v_gene: TRBV2; CDR3aa: CASSERDTEFPQHF; CDR3nt: TGTGCCAGCAGTGAAAGGGACACCGAGTTCCCCCAGCATTTT
d_gene: .; j_gene: TRBJ2-7; abundance: .; v_gene: TRBV28; CDR3aa: CASSLYLQGRYEQYF; CDR3nt: TGTGCCAGCAGTTTATATCTCCAGGGTCGGTACGAGCAGTACTTC
d_gene: TRBD2; j_gene: TRBJ2-2; abundance: once; v_gene: TRBV5-8; CDR3aa: CASSSTPGLVDTGELFF; CDR3nt: TGTGCCAGCAGCTCGACACCGGGACTAGTTGATACCGGGGAGCTGTTTTTT
d_gene: .; j_gene: TRBJ1-1; abundance: .; v_gene: TRBV6-1; CDR3aa: CASSYRRVVFF; CDR3nt: TGTGCCAGCAGTTACAGAAGAGTTGTTTTCTTT
d_gene: TRBD1; j_gene: TRBJ2-3; abundance: .; v_gene: TRBV28; CDR3aa: CASIAQGDRRDTQYF; CDR3nt: TGTGCCTCCATAGCACAGGGGGATCGTAGGGATACGCAGTATTTT
d_gene: .; j_gene: TRBJ1-5; abundance: few; v_gene: TRBV7-2; CDR3aa: CASSLNQVAQHF; CDR3nt: TGTGCCAGCAGCTTAAACCAAGTGGCCCAGCATTTT
d_gene: .; j_gene: TRBJ2-5; abundance: .; v_gene: TRBV18; CDR3aa: CASSPSLEETQYF; CDR3nt: TGTGCCAGCTCCCCCAGCTTAGAAGAGACCCAGTACTTC
d_gene: TRBD1; j_gene: TRBJ2-1; abundance: .; v_gene: TRBV10-3; CDR3aa: CAIQNRDRDNEQFF; CDR3nt: TGTGCCATCCAAAACCGGGACAGGGACAATGAGCAGTTCTTC
d_gene: .; j_gene: TRBJ1-5; abundance: .; v_gene: TRBV7-2; CDR3aa: CASSLSSASNQPQHF; CDR3nt: TGTGCCAGCAGCTTGTCATCAGCCAGTAATCAGCCCCAGCATTTT
d_gene: .; j_gene: TRBJ1-3; abundance: .; v_gene: TRBV6-5; CDR3aa: CASSYGRGRGNTIYF; CDR3nt: TGTGCCAGCAGTTACGGTAGGGGTCGCGGAAACACCATATATTTT
d_gene: TRBD2; j_gene: TRBJ2-2; abundance: .; v_gene: TRBV9; CDR3aa: CASSVSGRAFGELFF; CDR3nt: TGTGCCAGCAGCGTCAGCGGGAGGGCCTTCGGGGAGCTGTTTTTT
d_gene: TRBD2; j_gene: TRBJ2-3; abundance: .; v_gene: TRBV5-1; CDR3aa: CASSYTSGRRTDTQYF; CDR3nt: TGCGCCAGCAGCTATACTAGCGGGAGGCGCACAGATACGCAGTATTTT
d_gene: TRBD2; j_gene: TRBJ2-7; abundance: .; v_gene: TRBV28; CDR3aa: CASSLRTSLGGEQYF; CDR3nt: TGTGCCAGCAGTTTGCGGACTAGTCTTGGAGGCGAGCAGTACTTC
d_gene: .; j_gene: TRBJ2-1; abundance: .; v_gene: TRBV7-9; CDR3aa: CASSHRLAGDNEQFF; CDR3nt: TGTGCCAGCAGCCACCGATTAGCTGGGGACAATGAGCAGTTCTTC
d_gene: TRBD1; j_gene: TRBJ1-4; abundance: once; v_gene: TRBV15; CDR3aa: CATSRVERTGMGEKLFF; CDR3nt: TGTGCCACCAGCAGAGTGGAGAGGACAGGGATGGGAGAAAAACTGTTTTTT
d_gene: .; j_gene: TRBJ2-7; abundance: .; v_gene: TRBV4-1; CDR3aa: CASSQEVAESSYEQYF; CDR3nt: TGCGCCAGCAGCCAAGAGGTAGCGGAGAGCTCCTACGAGCAGTACTTC
d_gene: .; j_gene: TRBJ2-7; abundance: .; v_gene: TRBV9; CDR3aa: CASSPGLGSSYEQYF; CDR3nt: TGTGCCAGCAGCCCCGGACTTGGGAGCTCCTACGAGCAGTACTTC
d_gene: .; j_gene: TRBJ2-2; abundance: .; v_gene: TRBV6-6; CDR3aa: CASIVGQAGELFF; CDR3nt: TGTGCCAGCATCGTGGGGCAGGCCGGGGAGCTGTTTTTT
d_gene: .; j_gene: TRBJ2-1; abundance: .; v_gene: TRBV6-5; CDR3aa: CASSYSGENEQFF; CDR3nt: TGTGCCAGCAGTTACTCGGGGGAAAATGAGCAGTTCTTC
d_gene: .; j_gene: TRBJ1-4; abundance: .; v_gene: TRBV11-1; CDR3aa: CASSTRDEKLFF; CDR3nt: TGTGCCAGCAGCACCAGGGACGAAAAACTGTTTTTT
d_gene: TRBD1; j_gene: TRBJ2-3; abundance: .; v_gene: TRBV6-1; CDR3aa: CASRRQGATDTQYF; CDR3nt: TGTGCCAGCAGGAGACAGGGGGCCACAGATACGCAGTATTTT
d_gene: .; j_gene: TRBJ1-5; abundance: .; v_gene: TRBV27; CDR3aa: CASRLRGSAEQPQHF; CDR3nt: TGTGCCAGCAGATTGAGGGGTTCGGCGGAACAGCCCCAGCATTTT
d_gene: .; j_gene: TRBJ2-3; abundance: .; v_gene: TRBV27; CDR3aa: CASSQGLGRSTDTQYF; CDR3nt: TGTGCCAGCAGTCAAGGCCTGGGACGGAGCACAGATACGCAGTATTTT
d_gene: TRBD2; j_gene: TRBJ2-1; abundance: .; v_gene: TRBV7-3; CDR3aa: CASSQGSASGGLYEQFF; CDR3nt: TGTGCCAGCAGCCAAGGATCCGCCAGCGGGGGGCTCTATGAGCAGTTCTTC